This T cell receptor (beta chain) was captured by sequencing in a study of CD8 T cells in ankylosing spondylitis. Overall study results and limits: Blood from ankylosing spondylitis patients appeared to carry a characteristic roughly 8-variant TCR beta motif. Past research had described some motif variants in reactive arthritis synovial fluid and blood. Matched ankylosing spondylitis synovial fluid reportedly contained a significantly enriched population of disease-linked clones.

Unmatched junction bases numbered 20, after V lost 4 bases and J lost 4 bases. There are 20 residues in the CDR3. The germline CDR1 and CDR2 sequences are KGHSH and LQKENI. Quantitative 5'-RACE was performed with molecular barcodes, and it yielded the TCR beta libraries. In TCRdb, the 5' RACE reads were re-called with MiXCR into one record per CDR3 protein. The sample lists around 450,000 distinct CDR3 sequences, roughly 26% occurring once. As concerns this clonotype: Its matching antigen is unknown.

This sequence was found in a male donor with ankylosing spondylitis. The chain carries TRBV18 and TRBJ2-1; TRBD2 agrees at 9 bases. Material: blood, either unsorted or a sorted T cell fraction (not recorded which). The CDR3 DNA is TGTGCCAGCTCACTTAGGAGCAGCGGGAGGTCCCCCCGCCTTTACAATGAGCAGTTCTTC. This translates into CASSLRSSGRSPRLYNEQFF.